These 8 T cell receptor beta chains were all obtained from the same sample, sequenced in a study of cytomegalovirus exposure and HLA in healthy donors. The PCR contained 60 Vbeta and 13 Jbeta primers. Only in-frame clones appear in the TCRdb table, and some are missing; sequencing was by immunoSEQ multiplex PCR. The sample lists approximately 100,000 clones, about 75% occurring once. Sequences were obtained from PBMCs. The receptors shown here come from a woman aged 40-49 years in good health and CMV-seropositive.

V usage is TRBV5-4 and J usage is TRBJ1-2; no firm D call. CDR1 and CDR2 (germline): SGHNT, YYREEE (reference sequence). The CDR3 is 12 amino acids. V was clipped by 4 bases and J by 4 bases, with 8 bases between them. The CDR3 protein is CASSDDTYGYTF. Here the CDR3 DNA reads TGTGCCAGCAGCGACGACACCTATGGCTACACCTTC.

This clone has just a few counts. This chain connects TRBV6-5 to TRBJ1-1, with 7 positions matching TRBD1. J was trimmed by 11 bases and V by 0 bases; bases with no gene match: 6. The CDR3 length is 13 residues. CDR1 is MNHEY and CDR2 is SVGAGI in the germline V gene. The CDR3 coding sequence is TGTGCCAGCAGTTACTCGACAGGGCCTGGGGCTTTCTTT. Amino acid sequence: CASSYSTGPGAFF.

This sequence joins TRBV11-2 and TRBJ1-1; weak D call: TRBD1 (5 bases). Trimming pared 4 bases from V and 13 bases from J, leaving 19 bases between. This CDR3 is 13 amino acids long. Germline lookup yields CDR1 SGHAT and CDR2 FQNNGV. The CDR3 reads CASSSLVATGVFF. The CDR3 DNA sequence: TGTGCCAGCAGCTCCCTGGTAGCAACGGGGGTTTTCTTT.

This clone was detected a few times. The chain recombines TRBV30 with TRBJ1-6; TRBD1 might be the D (5 bases). Trimming shortened V by 5 bases and J by 10 bases, and 12 bases separated the two germline ends. CDR1 GTSNPN and CDR2 SVGIG come from the germline V gene (reference sequence). CDR3 size: 12 residues. For the CDR3, the DNA is TGTGCCTGGGGCCCAGGGCGCTCACCCCTCCACTTT. Translating gives CAWGPGRSPLHF.

V and J are TRBV6-5 and TRBJ2-3; D gene unclear. The CDR3 contains 15 residues. Germline V gives CDR1 MNHEY, CDR2 SVGAGI. Deletions cut 0 bases from V and 6 bases from J, with 13 bases between. CDR3 nucleotides: TGTGCCAGCAGTTACTCGAGTGCTAGTTCGGATACGCAGTATTTT. Amino acid sequence: CASSYSSASSDTQYF.

J is TRBJ1-5 and V is TRBV19; 9 bases agree with TRBD1. Germline-derived CDR1 and CDR2 are LNHDA and SQIVND (reference sequence). The CDR3 totals 15 residues. V was pared by 4 bases and J by 5 bases, with 6 bases of the junction left unmatched. CDR3 DNA sequence: TGTGCCAGTAGTACGGGGGACAGGGACCATCAGCCCCAGCATTTT. Translation: CASSTGDRDHQPQHF. Together with reference TRBV19 and TRBJ1-5, the CDR3 gives the full variable domain: DGGITQSPKYLFRKEGQNVTLSCEQNLNHDAMYWYRQDPGQGLRLIYYSQIVNDFQKGDIAEGYSVSREKKESFPLTVTSAQKNPTAFYLCASSTGDRDHQPQHFGDGTRLSIL.

The rearrangement links TRBV7-2 to TRBJ2-5; D is perhaps TRBD1 (6 bases). CDR1 and CDR2 from the germline V gene are SGHTA and FQGNSA. The CDR3 sequence is 13 residues long. V dropped 3 bases and J dropped 5 bases, with 10 bases sitting between them. Written as DNA, the CDR3 is TGTGCCAGCAGCTTCGCAGGGGAGGAGACCCAGTACTTC. It yields the protein CASSFAGEETQYF.

J is TRBJ1-2 and V is TRBV25-1; no clear D. V was pared by 5 bases and J by 3 bases, with 19 bases between. The CDR3 is 16 amino acids. Germline V gives CDR1 MGHDK, CDR2 SYGVNS. The CDR3 reads CASSPRGRGFDYGYTF. CDR3 DNA: TGTGCCAGCAGTCCCCGAGGTCGCGGGTTCGACTATGGCTACACCTTC.